The sequence of this T cell receptor (beta chain) was determined in a study of cytomegalovirus exposure and HLA in healthy donors. Amplification used 60 Vbeta primers and 13 Jbeta primers. Profiling relied on immunoSEQ multiplex PCR, and the TCRdb table lists in-frame clones only, not all of them. The repertoire includes some 200,000 clones, 62% of them detected once, and roughly 2.9% sits in the top ten. This CDR3 contains 16 residues. V shed 2 bases, J shed 4 bases, and the junction held 8 bases outside the gene matches. Germline V CDR1 and CDR2: MDHEN, SYDVKM. Sequencing was performed on PBMCs. This receptor was obtained from a man in his forties in good health and CMV-seronegative. This chain links TRBV28 with TRBJ2-1, with 7 positions matching TRBD2. CDR3 coding DNA: TGTGCCAGCAGTTTACCCCGAGCGGGGCCTTACAATGAGCAGTTCTTC. Protein sequence: CASSLPRAGPYNEQFF.